This T cell receptor (beta chain) emerged from a study of cytotoxic CD8 clonotypes in ibrutinib-treated CLL. At the level of the study: Response samples were taken after a median of approximately 11 months on treatment, range 6 to 36. An average of about 250,000 productive templates and 94,082 productive rearrangements was obtained per sample. Regarding the study as a whole: The study found clonality rose at ibrutinib response, then fell toward baseline at progression. Baseline-level clonality went beyond age-matched healthy donors and moved in step with circulating CD8+ T-cell counts.

TCRdb's table, derived via immunoSEQ multiplex PCR, lists solely in-frame clones and lacks some. The data contain about 310,000 clones, just under 80% of them singletons. CDR3 length equals 24 residues. Per germline, CDR1 ENHRY and CDR2 SYGVKD. Losses at the gene ends were 6 bases for V and 6 bases for J; bases not matched to a gene: 36. In the case of this clone: The antigen remains unidentified.

The clonotype was recovered from a human donor with chronic lymphocytic leukemia. This chain joins TRBV10-3 and TRBJ1-3; 9 positions match TRBD1. The sequenced sample was PBMCs, obtained before ibrutinib treatment. CDR3 coding DNA: TGTGCCATCAGGGACGGAGGGGGATCGGACTCGACAGGGGGAAGATCGGTTATGGTAAACACCATATATTTT. Protein product: CAIRDGGGSDSTGGRSVMVNTIYF.